This T cell receptor beta chain was found in a study of cytomegalovirus exposure and HLA in healthy donors. 13 Jbeta primers and 60 Vbeta primers were used for the PCR. Produced via immunoSEQ multiplex PCR; TCRdb's table is partial and in-frame only. The table records 100,000 or so clones, approximately 80% of them present only once. Comment on this clone: Antigen unknown.

Study-wide results and limits: For TCR beta chains, V- and J-gene trimming was later linked to a missense DCLRE1C variant. Owing to their indistinguishability, certain V segments, notably TRBV6-2 and TRBV6-3, were excluded.

The CDR3 covers 14 residues. Per the germline V gene, CDR1 is SNHLY and CDR2 is FYNNEI. Trimming at V came to 6 bases and at J to 4 bases, leaving 8 bases not matched to a gene. The chain carries TRBV2 and TRBJ2-5; 7 nucleotides line up with TRBD1. The origin of this receptor is a female donor in good health and CMV-seropositive. Input material: PBMCs. CDR3 protein: CASRSHPGGETQYF. CDR3 nucleotides: TGTGCCAGCAGATCACACCCAGGGGGAGAGACCCAGTACTTC.